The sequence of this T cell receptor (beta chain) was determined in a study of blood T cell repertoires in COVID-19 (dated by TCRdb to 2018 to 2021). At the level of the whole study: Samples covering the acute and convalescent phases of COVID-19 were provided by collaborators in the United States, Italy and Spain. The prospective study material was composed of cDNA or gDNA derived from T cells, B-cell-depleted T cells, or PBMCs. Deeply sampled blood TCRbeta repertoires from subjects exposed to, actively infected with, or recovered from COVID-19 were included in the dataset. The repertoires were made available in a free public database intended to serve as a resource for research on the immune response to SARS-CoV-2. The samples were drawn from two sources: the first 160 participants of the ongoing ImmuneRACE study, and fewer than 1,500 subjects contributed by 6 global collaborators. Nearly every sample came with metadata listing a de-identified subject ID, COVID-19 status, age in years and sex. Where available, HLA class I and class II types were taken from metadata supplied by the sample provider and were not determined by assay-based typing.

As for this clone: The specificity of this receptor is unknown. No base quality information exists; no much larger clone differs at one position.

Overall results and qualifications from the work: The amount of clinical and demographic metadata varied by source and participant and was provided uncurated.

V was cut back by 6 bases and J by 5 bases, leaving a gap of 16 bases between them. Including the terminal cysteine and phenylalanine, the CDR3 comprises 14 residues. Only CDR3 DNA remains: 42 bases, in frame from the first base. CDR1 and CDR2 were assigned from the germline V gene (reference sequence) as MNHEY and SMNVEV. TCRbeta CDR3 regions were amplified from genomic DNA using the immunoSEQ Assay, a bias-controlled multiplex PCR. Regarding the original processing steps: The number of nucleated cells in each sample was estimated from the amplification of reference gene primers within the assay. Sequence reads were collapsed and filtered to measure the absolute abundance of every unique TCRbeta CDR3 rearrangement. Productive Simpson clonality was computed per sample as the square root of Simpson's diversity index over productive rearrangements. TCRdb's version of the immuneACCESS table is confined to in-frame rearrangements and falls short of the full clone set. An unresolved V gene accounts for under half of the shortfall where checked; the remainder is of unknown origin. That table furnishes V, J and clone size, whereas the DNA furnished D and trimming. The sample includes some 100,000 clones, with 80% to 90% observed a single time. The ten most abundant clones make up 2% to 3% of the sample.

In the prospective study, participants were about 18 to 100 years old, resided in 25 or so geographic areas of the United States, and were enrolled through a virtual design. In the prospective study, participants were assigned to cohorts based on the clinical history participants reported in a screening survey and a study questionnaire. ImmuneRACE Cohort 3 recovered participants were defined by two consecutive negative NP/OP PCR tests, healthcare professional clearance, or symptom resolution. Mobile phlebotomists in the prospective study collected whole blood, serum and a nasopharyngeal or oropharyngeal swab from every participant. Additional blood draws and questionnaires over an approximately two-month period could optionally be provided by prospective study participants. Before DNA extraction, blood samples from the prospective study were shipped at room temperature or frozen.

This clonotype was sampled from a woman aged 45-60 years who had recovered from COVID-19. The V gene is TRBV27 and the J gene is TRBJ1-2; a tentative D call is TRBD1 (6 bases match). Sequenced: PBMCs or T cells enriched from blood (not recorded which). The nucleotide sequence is TGTGCCAGCAGCAAGGGGGAAGCACTATATGGCTACACCTTC. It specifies CASSKGEALYGYTF.